Each of the 5 T cell receptor beta chains below was sequenced from the same sample in a study of beta chain features in type 1 diabetes. The entirety of the isolated RNA underwent reverse transcription, so expressed TCRB transcripts were sequenced. Method: immunoSEQ multiplex PCR; TCRdb's copy keeps in-frame clones and lacks some. The data show roughly 310,000 clones, approximately 11% seen once. Sequences were obtained from naive CD4+ T cells from blood. Every receptor here comes from a woman in her twenties or thirties in good health.

The genes are TRBV30 and TRBJ1-1; a weak D match, TRBD1 (5 bases). Germline V gene sequence: CDR1 GTSNPN, CDR2 SVGIG (reference sequence). The V end was cut by 3 bases, the J end by 5 bases, with 13 bases between. The CDR3 consists of 13 residues. CDR3 amino acids: CAWRAGFETEAFF. In DNA, the CDR3 is TGTGCCTGGAGAGCAGGGTTTGAAACTGAAGCTTTCTTT.

The chain links TRBV29-1 to TRBJ2-7; a possible D gene is TRBD2 (6 bases). CDR3 size: 13 residues. V lost 5 bases and J 2 bases, leaving 13 bases between the germline ends. Per germline, CDR1 SQVTM and CDR2 ANQGSEA. CDR3 amino acids: CSVWGTATYEQYF. The CDR3 nucleotides are TGCAGCGTTTGGGGGACTGCAACCTACGAGCAGTACTTC.

This clone has just a few counts. The rearrangement uses TRBV6-5 and TRBJ2-7; D not resolved. The CDR3 consists of 11 residues. CDR1 and CDR2 (germline): MNHEY, SVGAGI. V was trimmed by 6 bases and J by 3 bases, leaving 6 bases between them. The CDR3 reads CASSPLYEQYF. The CDR3 nucleotides read TGTGCCAGCAGCCCCCTCTACGAGCAGTACTTC.

This chain connects TRBV5-1 to TRBJ1-3; D remains unclear. The length of the CDR3 is 15 residues. Germline CDR1 reads SGHRS; CDR2 reads YFSETQ. Trimming removed 0 bases at V and 2 bases at J, with 9 bases between. CDR3: CASSLDSETGNTIYF. The CDR3 region has the DNA TGCGCCAGCAGCTTGGATTCGGAGACTGGAAACACCATATATTTT.

The V gene is TRBV4-2, the J gene TRBJ2-2; 11 positions agree with TRBD2. With V trimmed by 0 bases and J by 3 bases, 3 bases remained unmatched. CDR1 LGHNA and CDR2 YNFKEQ come from the germline V gene. The CDR3 totals 17 residues. The CDR3 DNA reads TGTGCCAGCAGCCAAGAGGGACTAGCGGAATACACCGGGGAGCTGTTTTTT. Translation: CASSQEGLAEYTGELFF.